These 9 T cell receptor beta chains share one sample of origin, sequenced in a study of blood T cell repertoires in COVID-19. Libraries were prepared by immunoSEQ multiplex PCR; TCRdb keeps only in-frame clonotypes and omits some of them. The profile shows roughly 160,000 clones, around 87% of them singletons. Input material: peripheral blood. The receptors stem from a man aged 55 to 69 with COVID-19, enrolled during active disease.

V usage is TRBV4-3 and J usage is TRBJ2-1; the D gene is possibly TRBD1 (5 bases). The CDR3 has 17 amino acids. Looked up from germline, CDR1 is LGHNA and CDR2 is YSLEER. V was shortened by 0 bases and J by 0 bases, with 12 bases between the two germline ends. CDR3 sequence: CASSQDRAGNSYNEQFF. CDR3 DNA: TGCGCCAGCAGCCAAGATAGAGCAGGGAACTCCTACAATGAGCAGTTCTTC.

The chain uses TRBV24-1 and TRBJ2-3; tentatively, D is TRBD2 (6 bases). In germline, CDR1 is KGHDR, CDR2 SFDVKD. V lost 1 base to trimming and J lost 1 base, with 11 bases between them. The CDR3 runs to 16 residues. The CDR3 reads CATSDFGGSGTDTQYF. Here the CDR3 DNA reads TGTGCCACCAGTGATTTCGGGGGATCTGGCACAGATACGCAGTATTTT.

The CDR3 DNA reads TGTGCCAGCAGCCGCGGGACAGGGGGCCGGAGCTATGGCTACACCTTC. Translating it yields CASSRGTGGRSYGYTF. V is TRBV13 and J is TRBJ1-2; 12 nucleotides align to TRBD1. Trimming removed 5 bases from V and 4 bases from J; junction bases left unmatched: 8. From germline, CDR1 is PRHDT and CDR2 FYEKMQ (reference sequence). This CDR3 has 16 amino acids.

The J gene is TRBJ1-1, the V gene TRBV19; possible D gene TRBD1, 5 bases. The V and J ends lost 4 bases and 0 bases respectively, with 12 bases between them. Germline CDR1 and CDR2: LNHDA and SQIVND (reference sequence). The CDR3 spans 15 residues. In DNA, the CDR3 is TGTGCCAGTAGTACCTCAGGGTCCTTGAACACTGAAGCTTTCTTT. As protein: CASSTSGSLNTEAFF.

This clone was seen a single time. This chain joins TRBV25-1 and TRBJ2-7; TRBD2 is a possible D gene (6 bases). Trimming took 3 bases from V and 6 from J, leaving 18 bases between them. Germline assignment: CDR1 MGHDK and CDR2 SYGVNS. There are 15 residues in the CDR3. The CDR3 region has the DNA TGTGCCAGCAGTGATGGCGGGGTATACTCTGGCGAGCAGTACTTC. Translated: CASSDGGVYSGEQYF.

The chain joins TRBV4-2 to TRBJ2-1; perhaps TRBD2 as D (6 bases). Germline loops: CDR1 LGHNA, CDR2 YNFKEQ. Trimming pared 6 bases from V and 8 bases from J, leaving 17 bases between. CDR3 length: 14 residues. The DNA of the CDR3 is TGTGCCAGCAGACGTATGGGGGGATCAGATGAGCAGTTCTTC. This gives the protein CASRRMGGSDEQFF.

This chain joins TRBV18 and TRBJ2-3, with 10 nucleotides matching TRBD1. Per the germline V gene, CDR1 is KGHSH and CDR2 is LQKENI. With V trimmed by 2 bases and J by 2 bases, 4 bases remained unmatched. CDR3 length equals 16 residues. The CDR3 is CASSPSGQGTTDTQYF. The CDR3 DNA sequence: TGTGCCAGCTCACCATCGGGACAGGGGACCACAGATACGCAGTATTTT.

This clone was counted between two and nine times. This chain connects TRBV18 to TRBJ1-1; possible D gene TRBD1, 6 bases. Germline lookup yields CDR1 KGHSH and CDR2 LQKENI. This CDR3 comprises 15 residues. Trimming shortened V by 4 bases and J by 4 bases, and 16 bases separated the two germline ends. In DNA form, the CDR3 reads TGTGCCAGCTCACAAAGTTACAGGGAAGGCACTGAAGCTTTCTTT. Amino acids: CASSQSYREGTEAFF.

CDR3 amino acids: CAWSAQTADSNQPQHF. The CDR3 region has the DNA TGTGCCTGGAGTGCCCAGACAGCCGATAGCAATCAGCCCCAGCATTTT. The chain recombines TRBV30 with TRBJ1-5; perhaps TRBD1 as D (5 bases). CDR3 size: 16 residues. The V end was cut by 1 base, the J end by 0 bases, with 13 bases between. The germline gives CDR1 GTSNPN, CDR2 SVGIG (reference sequence).